This T cell receptor beta chain comes out of a study of quantifying T cell responses using KT2 cells. Study-level background: cDNA was made from DNase-treated RNA using alpha and beta constant primers.

This clonotype occurred a few times. What it recognizes is unknown. V trimming: 1 base; J trimming: 3 bases; junction bases outside the gene matches: 8. CDR1 LGHNA and CDR2 YNFKEQ come from the germline V gene. This CDR3 region has 17 residues. Broader study findings: The number of KT2 alpha and beta sequences was a linear function of input KT2 cells.

The cDNA 3' end received a ligated oligonucleotide with a UMI. The first PCR ran roughly 4 cycles with an equimolar RC1.1 and RC1.2 beta primer mix. TCRdb fed the UMI-ligation and nested PCR reads into MiXCR, producing one record per CDR3 protein. Of 40,000 to 55,000 distinct CDR3 sequences listed, approximately 10% are singletons. The specimen sequenced was PBMCs spiked with cells of the T cell clone KT2. V and J are TRBV4-2 and TRBJ2-3; 9 nucleotides align to TRBD1. The receptor comes from a human donor. The CDR3 region is CASSQAAGTGPTDTQYF. The CDR3 bases are TGTGCCAGCAGCCAAGCTGCCGGGACAGGGCCGACAGATACGCAGTATTTT.